The TCR beta chain described here comes from a study of a mutant IDH1 vaccine in newly diagnosed glioma. Using immunoSEQ multiplex PCR, the repertoire was profiled, and TCRdb retains in-frame clones only, with some absent. The sample records approximately 31,000 clones, roughly 77% being singletons. V dropped 4 bases and J dropped 6; count of bases not matched to a gene: 6. Germline values: CDR1 LNHDA, CDR2 SQIVND (reference sequence). The CDR3 sequence is 14 residues long. Remarks on this clone: The antigen is not known.

Time point described: week 35, safety follow-up. Vaccinated patients received 300 ug of mutant IDH1 20-mer peptide per dose, with topical imiquimod. This sequence originates from a man aged 35-49 years with glioma. Some clones in this sample may be carry-over from other donors' samples. The sample in question was PBMCs, obtained from a glioma patient whose treatment included an IDH1 peptide vaccine. V usage is TRBV19 and J usage is TRBJ1-2; 9 bases fit TRBD1. The DNA of the CDR3 is TGTGCCAGTAGTAAGACAGGGGGTCCGGATGGCTACACCTTC. It translates to CASSKTGGPDGYTF.